This T cell receptor beta chain was profiled in a study of beta chain features in type 1 diabetes. Study results and limitations: Type 1 diabetes patients had VDJ junctions that carried fewer insertions and more deletions.

A word on this clone: Its antigen is as yet unknown.

What was sequenced were expressed TCRB transcripts, since all of the isolated RNA had been reverse transcribed. Sequenced by immunoSEQ multiplex PCR; TCRdb stores in-frame clones only, minus some. The table has 130,000 to 150,000 clones, 6.9% seen once. CDR3 size: 16 residues. Germline CDR1 is LGHNA and CDR2 is YNFKEQ. Germline trimming cut 4 bases from V and 3 bases from J; bases unmatched to any gene: 6. The source material was central memory CD4+ T cells from blood. The source is a woman aged 25-40 years in good health. The V call is TRBV4-2, the J call TRBJ2-7; 13 bases match TRBD2. The CDR3 spells CASSLQRTSGSYEQYF. In DNA form, the CDR3 reads TGTGCCAGCAGCCTTCAAAGGACTAGCGGGAGCTACGAGCAGTACTTC.